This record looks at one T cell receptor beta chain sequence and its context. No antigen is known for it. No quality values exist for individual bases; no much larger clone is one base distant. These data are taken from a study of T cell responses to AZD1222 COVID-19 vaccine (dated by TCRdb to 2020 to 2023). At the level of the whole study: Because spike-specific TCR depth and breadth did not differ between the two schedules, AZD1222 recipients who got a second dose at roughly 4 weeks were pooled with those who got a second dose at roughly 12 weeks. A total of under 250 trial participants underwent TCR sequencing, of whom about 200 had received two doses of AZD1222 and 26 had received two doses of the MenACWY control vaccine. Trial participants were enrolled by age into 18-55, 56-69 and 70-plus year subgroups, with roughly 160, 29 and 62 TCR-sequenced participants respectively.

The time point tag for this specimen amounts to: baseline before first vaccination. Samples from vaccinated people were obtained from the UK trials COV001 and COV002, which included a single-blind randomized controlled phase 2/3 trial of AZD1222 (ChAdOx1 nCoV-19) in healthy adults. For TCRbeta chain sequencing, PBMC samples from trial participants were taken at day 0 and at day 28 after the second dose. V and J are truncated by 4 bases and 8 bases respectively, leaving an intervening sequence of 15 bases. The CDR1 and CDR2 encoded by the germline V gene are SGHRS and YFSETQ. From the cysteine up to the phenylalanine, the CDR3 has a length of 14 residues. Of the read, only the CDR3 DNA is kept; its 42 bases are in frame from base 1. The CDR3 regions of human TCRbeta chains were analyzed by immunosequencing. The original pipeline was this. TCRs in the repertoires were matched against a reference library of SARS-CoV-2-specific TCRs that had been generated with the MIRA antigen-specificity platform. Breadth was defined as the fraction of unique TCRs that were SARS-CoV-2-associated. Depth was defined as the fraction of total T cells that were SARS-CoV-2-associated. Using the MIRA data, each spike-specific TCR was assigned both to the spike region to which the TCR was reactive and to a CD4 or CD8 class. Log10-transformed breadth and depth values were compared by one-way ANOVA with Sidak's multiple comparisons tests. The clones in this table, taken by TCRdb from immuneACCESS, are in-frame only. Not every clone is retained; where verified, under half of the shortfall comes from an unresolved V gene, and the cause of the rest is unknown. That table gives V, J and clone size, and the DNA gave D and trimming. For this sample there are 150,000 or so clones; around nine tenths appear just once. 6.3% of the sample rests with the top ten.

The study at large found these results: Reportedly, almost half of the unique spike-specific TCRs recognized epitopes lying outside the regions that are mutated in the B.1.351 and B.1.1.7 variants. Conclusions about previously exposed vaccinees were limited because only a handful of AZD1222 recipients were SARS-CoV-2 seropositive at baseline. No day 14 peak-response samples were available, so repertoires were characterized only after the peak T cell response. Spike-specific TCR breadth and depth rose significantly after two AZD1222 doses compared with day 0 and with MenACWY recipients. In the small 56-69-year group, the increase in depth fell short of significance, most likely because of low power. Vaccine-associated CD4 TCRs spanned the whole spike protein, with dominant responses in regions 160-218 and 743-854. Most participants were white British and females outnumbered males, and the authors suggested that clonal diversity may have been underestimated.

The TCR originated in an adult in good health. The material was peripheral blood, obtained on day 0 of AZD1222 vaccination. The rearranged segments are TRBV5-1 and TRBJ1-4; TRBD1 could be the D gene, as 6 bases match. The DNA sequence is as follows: TGCGCCAGCAGCCTAACAGGGCCGGGGGAAAAACTGTTTTTT. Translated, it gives CASSLTGPGEKLFF.